This T cell receptor (beta chain) was captured by sequencing in a study of cytomegalovirus exposure and HLA in healthy donors. Study-level points and caveats: As a later analysis showed, a missense DCLRE1C variant was linked to trimming of TCR beta V- and J-genes.

The ends were cut back, 6 bases at V and 0 bases at J, with 9 bases in the middle. This CDR3 is 14 amino acids long. Germline CDR1 is MNHEY and CDR2 is SVGAGI. Researchers ran the PCR with 60 Vbeta and 13 Jbeta primers. Measured with immunoSEQ multiplex PCR; TCRdb has only the in-frame clones, and not every one. The table has 150,000 to 200,000 clones, 79% seen once. In regard to this clone: The antigen remains undetermined.

V is TRBV6-5 and J is TRBJ1-3, with TRBD1 as a possible D gene (5 bases). Sequenced input: PBMCs. The source of this sequence is a woman aged 50 to 60 in good health and CMV-seronegative. The CDR3 coding sequence is TGTGCCAGCAGACTGACAGCCTCTGGAAACACCATATATTTT. Its protein is CASRLTASGNTIYF.